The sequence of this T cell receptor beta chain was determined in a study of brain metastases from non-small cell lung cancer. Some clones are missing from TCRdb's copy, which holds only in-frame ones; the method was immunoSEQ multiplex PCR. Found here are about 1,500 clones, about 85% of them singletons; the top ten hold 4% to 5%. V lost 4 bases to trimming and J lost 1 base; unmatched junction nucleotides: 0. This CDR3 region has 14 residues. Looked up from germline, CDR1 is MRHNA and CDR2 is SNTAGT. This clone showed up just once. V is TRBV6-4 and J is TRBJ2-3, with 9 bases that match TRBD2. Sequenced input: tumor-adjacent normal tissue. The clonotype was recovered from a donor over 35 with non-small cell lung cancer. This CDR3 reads CASSVAGGTDTQYF. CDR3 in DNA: TGTGCCAGCAGTGTAGCGGGGGGCACAGATACGCAGTATTTT.